The source of this TCR beta chain is a study of OX40 agonist ivuxolimab in advanced cancers. Study-wide context: Cancers in dose escalation were hepatocellular, melanoma, renal cell and head and neck.

The CDR3 runs to 15 residues. The J segment lost 9 bases and the V segment lost 5 bases, leaving 9 bases of the junction unmatched. Germline CDR1 SGHVS, CDR2 FQNEAQ. Assay used: immunoSEQ multiplex PCR; TCRdb lists only in-frame clones, some missing. The data hold approximately 21,000 clones, with around 84% observed a single time. The chain is built from TRBV7-8 and TRBJ2-1; 11 positions match TRBD2. The sequences come from CD4+ or CD8+ T cells sorted from blood, collected in a trial of the OX40 agonist ivuxolimab. This TCR derives from an adult with an advanced solid tumor such as melanoma, head and neck, liver or kidney cancer. The CDR3 sequence: CASSELAGVSGEQFF. In nucleotides, the CDR3 is TGTGCCAGCAGCGAACTAGCGGGAGTTTCGGGTGAGCAGTTCTTC.